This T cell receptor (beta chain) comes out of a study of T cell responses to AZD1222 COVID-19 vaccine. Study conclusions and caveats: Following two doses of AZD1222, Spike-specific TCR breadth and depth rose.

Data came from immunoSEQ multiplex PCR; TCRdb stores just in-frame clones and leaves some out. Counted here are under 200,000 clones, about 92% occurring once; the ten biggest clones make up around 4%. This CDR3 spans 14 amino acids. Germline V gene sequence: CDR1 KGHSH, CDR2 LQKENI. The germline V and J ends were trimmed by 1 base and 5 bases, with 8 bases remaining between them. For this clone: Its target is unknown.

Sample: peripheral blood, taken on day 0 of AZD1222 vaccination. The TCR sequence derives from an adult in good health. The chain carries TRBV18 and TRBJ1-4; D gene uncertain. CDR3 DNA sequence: TGTGCCAGCTCACCACAGGAAGGGAATGAAAAACTGTTTTTT. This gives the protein CASSPQEGNEKLFF.